One sample yielded the 9 T cell receptor beta chains listed below, sequenced in a study of CD8 T cells in ankylosing spondylitis. A single record per CDR3 protein comes from TCRdb applying MiXCR to the 5' RACE reads. This table holds 250,000 or so distinct CDR3 sequences, approximately 10% found once. Source material: blood, either unsorted or a sorted T cell fraction (not recorded which). These receptors all come from a male donor with ankylosing spondylitis or in good health (not recorded which).

The chain couples TRBV11-3 to TRBJ1-6; 8 bases agree with TRBD1. Germline CDR1 and CDR2: SGHNT and YENEEA. V dropped 4 bases and J dropped 7; count of bases not matched to a gene: 6. The CDR3 spans 15 residues. The CDR3 region has the DNA TGTGCCAGCAGCTCGGACAGGGCGGGGAATTCACCCCTCCACTTT. Amino acid sequence: CASSSDRAGNSPLHF.

This clonotype was recorded at least ten times. This chain links TRBV5-6 with TRBJ2-2; D is unclear. Deletions cut 0 bases from V and 5 bases from J, with 14 bases between. Germline CDR1 reads SGHDT; CDR2 reads YYEEEE. The CDR3 is 16 residues long. The CDR3 bases are TGTGCCAGCAGCTTGGCCCCCACAGTCCCTACCGGGGAGCTGTTTTTT. Its translation is CASSLAPTVPTGELFF.

This chain connects TRBV19 to TRBJ2-7; TRBD1 is a possible D gene (6 bases). CDR1 is LNHDA and CDR2 is SQIVND in the germline V gene (reference sequence). This CDR3 region has 15 residues. Trimming pared 3 bases from V and 2 bases from J, leaving 14 bases between. The CDR3 bases are TGTGCCAGTAGTATCCGGCCAGGGGCTCCCTACGAGCAGTACTTC. Its protein product is CASSIRPGAPYEQYF.

This clonotype was seen ten or more times. This chain joins TRBV11-2 and TRBJ2-1; TRBD2 matches at 16 bases. Germline CDR1 reads SGHAT; CDR2 reads FQNNGV. CDR3 size: 16 residues. The V and J ends lost 4 bases and 7 bases, in that order; junction bases with no gene match: 4. CDR3 amino acids: CASSSGLAGGQNEQFF. CDR3 coding DNA: TGTGCCAGCAGCTCGGGACTAGCGGGAGGGCAAAATGAGCAGTTCTTC. Full variable domain (rest looked up from reference TRBV11-2 and TRBJ2-1): EAGVAQSPRYKIIEKRQSVAFWCNPISGHATLYWYQQILGQGPKLLIQFQNNGVVDDSQLPKDRFSAERLKGVDSTLKIQPAKLEDSAVYLCASSSGLAGGQNEQFFGPGTRLTVL.

This clonotype was recorded at least ten times. The chain carries TRBV20-1 and TRBJ2-7; 12 nucleotides match TRBD1. Trimming removed 0 bases from V and 7 bases from J; junction bases left unmatched: 10. Germline values: CDR1 DFQATT, CDR2 SNEGSKA (reference sequence). The CDR3 runs to 16 residues. The CDR3 loop is CSAREASGTGGREQYF. In DNA form, the CDR3 reads TGCAGTGCTAGAGAAGCTTCCGGGACAGGGGGCCGAGAGCAGTACTTC.

This clonotype has only a few counts. V gene TRBV12-5 combines with J gene TRBJ2-3; D gene unclear. Between the trimmed V and J ends, which lost 2 bases and 4 bases, there was a span of 10 bases. The CDR3 runs to 14 residues. Germline lookup yields CDR1 LGHNT and CDR2 FRNRAP. The CDR3 nucleotides read TGTGCTAGTGGTTTGCCAACTGACGCAGATACGCAGTATTTT. As protein: CASGLPTDADTQYF.

This clonotype appeared many times. The gene calls are TRBV15 and TRBJ1-1; no clear D gene. The V gene's germline CDR1 is LNHNV and CDR2 YYDKDF (reference sequence). The ends were cut back, 3 bases at V and 10 bases at J, with 15 bases in the middle. The CDR3 is made up of 13 amino acids. CDR3 DNA sequence: TGTGCCACCAGCAGCAGGCCCCTTAAGGGAGCTTTCTTT. It encodes CATSSRPLKGAFF.

This clonotype was picked up many times. The CDR3 is CATHRGVGTEAFF. The CDR3 DNA is TGTGCCACCCACAGGGGAGTTGGCACTGAAGCTTTCTTT. The chain couples TRBV25-1 to TRBJ1-1, with TRBD1 matching over 7 bases. The CDR3 length is 13 residues. Germline V gives CDR1 MGHDK, CDR2 SYGVNS. J was trimmed by 4 bases and V by 10 bases; bases with no gene match: 9.

This clonotype was recorded many times. The CDR3 region has the DNA TGCAGCGCAACGTCCCGCATGAACACTGAAGCTTTCTTT. This translates into CSATSRMNTEAFF. The gene calls are TRBV29-1 and TRBJ1-1; D gene unclear. This CDR3 has 13 residues. Between the trimmed V and J ends, which lost 7 bases and 0 bases, there was a span of 12 bases. Looked up from germline, CDR1 is SQVTM and CDR2 is ANQGSEA.